The 8 T cell receptor beta chains below all came from one sample that was sequenced in a study of OX40 agonist ivuxolimab in advanced cancers. The method was immunoSEQ multiplex PCR; TCRdb's version includes in-frame clones alone and lacks a portion of them. The sample contains approximately 33,000 clones, approximately 90% of which appear only once. The material sequenced was CD4+ or CD8+ T cells sorted from blood, taken in a trial of the OX40 agonist ivuxolimab. The receptors originated from an adult with an advanced solid tumor such as melanoma, head and neck, liver or kidney cancer.

This chain connects TRBV20-1 to TRBJ2-7; no definite D call. V lost 5 bases to trimming and J lost 4 bases, with 9 bases between them. This CDR3 comprises 11 residues. CDR1 and CDR2 from the germline V gene are DFQATT and SNEGSKA (reference sequence). CDR3: CSAAPTYEQYF. The CDR3 DNA sequence: TGCAGTGCTGCACCGACTTACGAGCAGTACTTC.

The chain recombines TRBV5-1 with TRBJ2-7, with D hard to call. Per germline, CDR1 SGHRS and CDR2 YFSETQ. Trimming shortened V by 1 base and J by 3 bases, and 11 bases separated the two germline ends. The CDR3 is made up of 14 amino acids. CDR3 loop: CASSLNRGDYEQYF. The CDR3 nucleotides read TGCGCCAGCAGCTTGAATCGAGGAGACTACGAGCAGTACTTC.

This chain uses TRBV19 with TRBJ1-3; the D is unclear. Trimming cost V 3 bases and J 0 bases, with 9 bases left between them. From germline, CDR1 is LNHDA and CDR2 SQIVND (reference sequence). The CDR3 totals 15 residues. Here the CDR3 reads CASSIQARSGNTIYF. The CDR3 DNA follows: TGTGCCAGTAGTATCCAGGCCCGCTCTGGAAACACCATATATTTT.

The chain has TRBV4-1 and TRBJ1-1; D gene ambiguous. V gave up 0 bases and J gave up 1 base, with 12 bases separating them. In germline, CDR1 is MGHRA, CDR2 YSYEKL. The CDR3 length is 16 residues. The CDR3 sequence: CASSQEGWAGNTEAFF. The CDR3 DNA is TGCGCCAGCAGCCAAGAAGGTTGGGCGGGGAACACTGAAGCTTTCTTT.

This clone is categorized as medium-sized. The chain joins TRBV29-1 to TRBJ1-2; TRBD1 agrees at 8 bases. Germline assignment: CDR1 SQVTM and CDR2 ANQGSEA. V was pared by 3 bases and J by 8 bases, with 11 bases of the junction left unmatched. The length of the CDR3 is 14 residues. The CDR3 spells CSVEGFQGARGYTF. The CDR3 DNA reads as TGCAGCGTTGAGGGGTTTCAGGGGGCAAGAGGCTACACCTTC.

This sequence joins TRBV10-3 and TRBJ1-6; D call uncertain. The ends were cut back, 4 bases at V and 0 bases at J, with 7 bases in the middle. Germline CDR1 is ENHRY and CDR2 is SYGVKD. This CDR3 is 15 amino acids long. In DNA form, the CDR3 reads TGTGCCATCAGTGGGCGGAGCTCCTATAATTCACCCCTCCACTTT. Amino acids: CAISGRSSYNSPLHF.

The chain combines TRBV4-1 with TRBJ2-1, with D perhaps given as TRBD1 or TRBD2 (5 bases each). V was shortened by 1 base and J by 4 bases, with 14 bases between the two germline ends. The CDR3 has 16 residues. Germline V gene lookup returns CDR1 MGHRA and CDR2 YSYEKL. Here the CDR3 DNA reads TGCGCCAGCAGCCAAGTAGCCGGGACCGCTTACAATGAGCAGTTCTTC. As protein: CASSQVAGTAYNEQFF.

The V call is TRBV6-5, the J call TRBJ1-1, with a possible D match to TRBD1 (5 bases). The CDR3 loop spans 13 amino acids. Germline V gene sequence: CDR1 MNHEY, CDR2 SVGAGI. Trimming shortened V by 3 bases and J by 8 bases, and 13 bases separated the two germline ends. CDR3 sequence (DNA): TGTGCCAGCAGTTATCCCCTTTCAGGGGAAGCTTTCTTT. Amino acid sequence: CASSYPLSGEAFF.